This T cell receptor (beta chain) originates from a study of blood T cell repertoires in COVID-19. Study in general: Sites in the United States, Italy and Spain provided acute and convalescent COVID-19 samples. PBMCs, B-cell-depleted T cells, or T cells were the source of the cDNA or gDNA that made up the material.

The data were produced by immunoSEQ multiplex PCR, yet TCRdb's version contains in-frame clones alone and is incomplete. The table lists around 250,000 clones, around 82% of them singletons, with 4.5% to 6.5% in the top ten. CDR3 size: 13 residues. V lost 7 bases and J lost 3, with 9 bases in between. Germline CDR1 LGHDT, CDR2 YNNKEL (reference sequence). The sample taken for sequencing was peripheral blood. The gene calls are TRBV3-1 (or the pseudogene TRBV3-2) and TRBJ1-4; a weak D match, TRBD1 (5 bases). This TCR was sampled from a man of 80 years or more with acute or convalescent COVID-19. The CDR3 bases are TGTGCCAGCATGGGAGGGGCTAATGAAAAACTGTTTTTT. This gives the protein CASMGGANEKLFF.